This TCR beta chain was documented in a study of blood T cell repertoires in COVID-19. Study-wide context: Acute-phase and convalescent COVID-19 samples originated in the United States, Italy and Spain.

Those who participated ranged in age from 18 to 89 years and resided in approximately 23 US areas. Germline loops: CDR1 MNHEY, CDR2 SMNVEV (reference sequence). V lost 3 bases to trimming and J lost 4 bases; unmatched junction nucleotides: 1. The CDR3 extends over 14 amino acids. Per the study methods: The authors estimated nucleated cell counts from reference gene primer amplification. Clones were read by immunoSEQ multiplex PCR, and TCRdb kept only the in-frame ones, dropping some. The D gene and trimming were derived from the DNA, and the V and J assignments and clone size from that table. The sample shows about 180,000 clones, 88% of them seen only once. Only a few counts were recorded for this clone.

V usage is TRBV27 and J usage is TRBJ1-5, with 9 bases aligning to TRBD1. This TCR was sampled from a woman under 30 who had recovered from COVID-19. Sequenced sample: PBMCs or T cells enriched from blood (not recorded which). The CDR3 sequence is CASSFGQGNQPQHF. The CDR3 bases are TGTGCCAGCAGTTTTGGACAGGGGAATCAGCCCCAGCATTTT.